The next 27 T cell receptor beta chains were all read from a single sample in a study of early T cells in non-severe SARS-CoV-2 infection. TCRdb itself ran the 5' RACE reads through MiXCR, one entry per CDR3 protein. This sample has about 46,000 distinct CDR3 sequences, with 5% to 6% found just once. The starting material was whole blood, obtained at baseline. The source of these receptors is an adult who was a healthcare worker with PCR-confirmed SARS-CoV-2 infection or an uninfected control (not recorded which).

In this sample, this clonotype turned up many times. V and J are TRBV7-3 and TRBJ2-1; no firm D call. Germline V gene data show CDR1 as SGHTA and CDR2 as FQGTGA. The CDR3 length is 14 residues. V shed 4 bases and J shed 8 bases, with 15 bases lying between them. CDR3 DNA: TGTGCCAGCAGCTCGCCCCGGTCGGGCCATGAGCAGTTCTTC. Protein product: CASSSPRSGHEQFF.

The table lists this clonotype with a few counts. The rearrangement joins TRBV9 to TRBJ2-7; D unclear. Trimming stripped 0 bases from V and 0 bases from J, with 7 bases between. The germline gives CDR1 SGDLS, CDR2 YYNGEE. The length of the CDR3 is 14 residues. CDR3 protein: CASSVGDHSYEQYF. For the CDR3, the DNA is TGTGCCAGCAGCGTAGGCGACCACTCCTACGAGCAGTACTTC.

This clonotype has at least ten counts. The chain is built from TRBV28 and TRBJ1-4; no definite D call. The CDR3 spans 14 residues. Germline lookup yields CDR1 MDHEN and CDR2 SYDVKM. The ends were cut back, 3 bases at V and 8 bases at J, with 13 bases in the middle. This chain's CDR3 is CASSFVGFEEKLFF. The CDR3 DNA sequence: TGTGCCAGCAGTTTTGTTGGGTTTGAGGAAAAACTGTTTTTT.

This clonotype was seen ten or more times. V and J are TRBV4-1 and TRBJ2-2; 9 positions agree with TRBD2. The CDR3 sequence is 17 residues long. The junction had 8 bases not matched to a gene; V was cut back by 0 bases and J by 6 bases. Germline-derived CDR1 and CDR2 are MGHRA and YSYEKL. CDR3 sequence: CASSQDWLAGLAGELFF. The CDR3 DNA reads TGCGCCAGCAGCCAAGATTGGCTAGCGGGACTCGCCGGGGAGCTGTTTTTT.

This clonotype was detected many times. Here the CDR3 DNA reads TGCGCCAGCAGCTTGGGACAGGGACAGGGTGAAAAACTGTTTTTT. It encodes CASSLGQGQGEKLFF. The chain has TRBV5-1 and TRBJ1-4; 9 bases align to TRBD1. J gave up 7 bases and V 0 bases, and 4 bases lay outside the gene matches. Germline V gene sequence: CDR1 SGHRS, CDR2 YFSETQ. The CDR3 covers 15 residues. The full variable domain, with the rest looked up from reference TRBV5-1 and TRBJ1-4, is KAGVTQTPRYLIKTRGQQVTLSCSPISGHRSVSWYQQTPGQGLQFLFEYFSETQRNKGNFPGRFSGRQFSNSRSEMNVSTLELGDSALYLCASSLGQGQGEKLFFGSGTQLSVL.

This clonotype has a count of ten or more. The CDR3 sequence: CASSLGIDREQFF. The DNA of the CDR3 is TGTGCCAGCAGCTTAGGGATAGACAGGGAGCAGTTCTTC. V is TRBV11-2 and J is TRBJ2-1, with a tentative D call TRBD1 (6 bases). Germline V CDR1 and CDR2: SGHAT, FQNNGV. The length of the CDR3 is 13 residues. With 1 base removed from V and 10 bases from J, the gap between germline ends came to 11 bases.

The J gene is TRBJ2-2, the V gene TRBV10-1, with D possibly matching TRBD2 (5 bases). Trimming stripped 4 bases from V and 4 bases from J, with 10 bases between. The CDR3 has 14 amino acids. CDR1 WNHNN and CDR2 SYGVQD come from the germline V gene (reference sequence). CDR3 residues: CASSVWSGTGELFF. CDR3 in DNA: TGCGCCAGCAGTGTTTGGAGCGGCACCGGGGAGCTGTTTTTT.

This clonotype was observed many times. The chain has TRBV6-5 and TRBJ2-7; weak D call: TRBD1 (5 bases). Trimming removed 0 bases at V and 0 bases at J, with 12 bases between. CDR3 length: 16 residues. Looked up from germline, CDR1 is MNHEY and CDR2 is SVGAGI. CDR3 sequence (DNA): TGTGCCAGCAGTTACTCAGGGGTTTGGAGCTCCTACGAGCAGTACTTC. Translating gives CASSYSGVWSSYEQYF.

This clonotype was picked up a small number of times. This CDR3 is CSVTGLEETQYF. CDR3 DNA sequence: TGCAGCGTTACAGGGTTGGAAGAGACCCAGTACTTC. The rearrangement joins TRBV29-1 to TRBJ2-5; D is possibly TRBD1 (6 bases). The CDR3 extends over 12 amino acids. V shed 5 bases and J shed 3 bases, with 10 bases lying between them. Germline-derived CDR1 and CDR2 are SQVTM and ANQGSEA.

The chain links TRBV28 to TRBJ1-4; 9 bases match TRBD1. There are 13 residues in the CDR3. Germline CDR1 reads MDHEN; CDR2 reads SYDVKM. V gave up 9 bases and J gave up 8 bases; unmatched junction bases: 7. For the CDR3, the DNA is TGTGCCAGTCGGACAGGGGCTGGGGAAAAACTGTTTTTT. This gives the protein CASRTGAGEKLFF.

This clonotype was observed many times. The chain recombines TRBV5-6 with TRBJ1-5, with D maybe TRBD1 (6 bases). V lost 0 bases and J lost 0, with 19 bases in between. Germline V CDR1 and CDR2: SGHDT, YYEEEE. The CDR3 covers 19 residues. Here the CDR3 reads CASSLAQPNRAYSNQPQHF. The CDR3, as DNA: TGTGCCAGCAGCTTGGCCCAACCCAACAGGGCTTATAGCAATCAGCCCCAGCATTTT.

In this sample, this clonotype turned up many times. The V gene is TRBV27, the J gene TRBJ1-1, with D tentatively TRBD1 (6 bases). Per germline, CDR1 MNHEY and CDR2 SMNVEV (reference sequence). V lost 5 bases to trimming and J lost 3 bases, with 13 bases between them. CDR3 length equals 14 residues. CDR3 residues: CASSPGGKHTEAFF. The CDR3 DNA reads as TGTGCCAGCAGTCCCGGGGGCAAACACACTGAAGCTTTCTTT.

This clonotype was recorded at least ten times. V gene TRBV11-1 combines with J gene TRBJ2-1, with D possibly being TRBD2 (6 bases). The CDR3 sequence is 16 residues long. V was clipped by 3 bases and J by 5 bases, with 17 bases between them. Germline V gene data show CDR1 as SGHAT and CDR2 as FQDESV (reference sequence). The CDR3 protein is CASSFPRGRDDNEQFF. In nucleotides, the CDR3 is TGTGCCAGCAGCTTCCCGCGTGGGCGGGACGACAATGAGCAGTTCTTC.

In this sample, this clonotype turned up a few times. This chain uses TRBV11-2 with TRBJ2-6, with TRBD1 matching over 7 bases. This CDR3 has 15 residues. Looked up from germline, CDR1 is SGHAT and CDR2 is FQNNGV. V lost 5 bases to trimming and J lost 1 base; unmatched junction nucleotides: 2. The CDR3 region is CASSVTGSGANVLTF. The CDR3 DNA reads TGTGCCAGCAGCGTGACAGGGTCTGGGGCCAACGTCCTGACTTTC.

This clonotype was recorded at least ten times. Sequence at one end of the junction differs from germline and may be a read error. The chain recombines TRBV7-7 with TRBJ2-7, with TRBD1 identical over 9 bases. Per germline, CDR1 SSHAT and CDR2 FNYEAQ (reference sequence). The CDR3 runs to 14 residues. The DNA of the CDR3 is TGTGCTAGCAGCTTAGGACAGGGGACCTACGAGCAGTACTTC. Protein sequence: CASSLGQGTYEQYF.

This clonotype was observed many times. V and J are TRBV30 and TRBJ2-1, with D possibly matching TRBD2 (7 bases). CDR3 length equals 11 residues. Germline-derived CDR1 and CDR2 are GTSNPN and SVGIG (reference sequence). Trimming took 4 bases from V and 16 from J, leaving 17 bases between them. In nucleotides, the CDR3 is TGTGCCTGGACCAGCGGGACACCCAAATTCTTC. This sequence encodes CAWTSGTPKFF.

This clonotype was counted ten times or more. V is TRBV28 and J is TRBJ2-1; D is perhaps TRBD2 (5 bases). CDR1 and CDR2 (germline): MDHEN, SYDVKM. V was pared by 11 bases and J by 5 bases, with 16 bases between. The CDR3 has 13 amino acids. CDR3 sequence reads: CAGRSLVHNEQFF. The CDR3 region has the DNA TGTGCCGGGAGATCACTCGTGCACAATGAGCAGTTCTTC.

In its sample, this clonotype was seen many times. The gene calls are TRBV10-2 and TRBJ2-1, with D uncertain. V was pared by 2 bases and J by 8 bases, with 10 bases between. Germline assignment: CDR1 WSHSY and CDR2 SAAADI. The CDR3 loop spans 13 amino acids. This CDR3 is CASSENTDYEQFF. Here the CDR3 DNA reads TGCGCCAGCAGTGAGAACACGGATTATGAGCAGTTCTTC.

The V and J genes are TRBV12-3 or TRBV12-4 and TRBJ1-1; unclear D gene. This CDR3 has 13 residues. With 11 bases removed from V and 3 bases from J, the gap between germline ends came to 16 bases. The chain's CDR3 is CAGRESSDTEAFF. CDR3 nucleotides: TGTGCCGGTCGAGAGTCTTCAGACACTGAAGCTTTCTTT.

In its sample, this clonotype was seen a few times. The rearrangement uses TRBV25-1 and TRBJ2-3; 8 nucleotides match TRBD2. CDR3 length equals 15 residues. Per the germline V gene, CDR1 is MGHDK and CDR2 is SYGVNS. V trimming: 5 bases; J trimming: 6 bases; junction bases outside the gene matches: 10. The CDR3 region is CASSMAASGWDTQYF. The CDR3 DNA reads TGTGCCAGCAGTATGGCGGCTAGCGGGTGGGATACGCAGTATTTT.

The J gene is TRBJ1-4, the V gene TRBV15; D gene ambiguous. Germline V CDR1 and CDR2: LNHNV, YYDKDF (reference sequence). This CDR3 has 16 residues. V shed 0 bases and J shed 0 bases, with 8 bases lying between them. CDR3 region: CATSRDRLATNEKLFF. In nucleotides, the CDR3 is TGTGCCACCAGCAGAGACCGACTGGCAACTAATGAAAAACTGTTTTTT.

This clonotype showed up just a few times. The gene calls are TRBV5-6 and TRBJ2-2; D is unclear. Germline-derived CDR1 and CDR2 are SGHDT and YYEEEE. The CDR3 consists of 16 residues. Trimming took 4 bases from V and 3 from J, leaving 16 bases between them. CDR3 nucleotides: TGTGCCAGCAGCCCTCCCGGCACAGAAGACACCGGGGAGCTGTTTTTT. This sequence encodes CASSPPGTEDTGELFF.

The J gene is TRBJ2-2, the V gene TRBV28, with no clear D. The length of the CDR3 is 15 residues. Trimming took off 5 bases at V and 1 base at J, with 11 bases between the two ends. Germline CDR1 is MDHEN and CDR2 is SYDVKM. In nucleotides, the CDR3 is TGTGCCAGCAGTGGTTTGGGATTGAACACCGGGGAGCTGTTTTTT. Translation gives CASSGLGLNTGELFF.

Many counts were recorded for this clonotype. The rearrangement links TRBV27 to TRBJ1-6, with D unresolved. Germline V gene data show CDR1 as MNHEY and CDR2 as SMNVEV (reference sequence). Trimming left V 6 bases short and J 1 base short, with 4 bases between. The CDR3 is 13 residues long. The CDR3 DNA reads as TGTGCCAGCAGGGGTTCCTATAATTCACCCCTCCACTTT. This translates into CASRGSYNSPLHF.

There are many counts of this clonotype. The genes are TRBV7-6 and TRBJ2-2, with D maybe TRBD1 (7 bases). Trimming cost V 3 bases and J 4 bases, with 12 bases left between them. The CDR3 spans 15 residues. Germline CDR1 SGHVS, CDR2 FNYEAQ. The CDR3 loop reads CASSFRQGGTGELFF. DNA of the CDR3: TGTGCCAGCAGCTTTCGACAGGGAGGCACCGGGGAGCTGTTTTTT.

This clonotype has at least ten counts. V is TRBV18 and J is TRBJ2-1; 7 nucleotides agree with TRBD1. CDR1 and CDR2 (germline): KGHSH, LQKENI. Germline trimming cut 3 bases from V and 5 bases from J; bases unmatched to any gene: 10. This CDR3 has 16 residues. The CDR3 spells CASSPLDRVLNNEQFF. CDR3 DNA sequence: TGTGCCAGCTCACCCCTCGACAGGGTTCTTAACAATGAGCAGTTCTTC.

This clonotype was recorded many times. The chain employs TRBV11-2 and TRBJ2-5; TRBD1 agrees at 7 bases. Per germline, CDR1 SGHAT and CDR2 FQNNGV. V dropped 3 bases and J dropped 5; count of bases not matched to a gene: 6. The CDR3 consists of 14 residues. In DNA form, the CDR3 reads TGTGCCAGCAGCTTGACAGGGATCGGTGAGACCCAGTACTTC. It yields the protein CASSLTGIGETQYF.